This T cell receptor beta chain was observed in a study of T cell changes during pregnancy in multiple sclerosis. Using immunoSEQ multiplex PCR, the repertoire was profiled, and TCRdb retains in-frame clones only, with some absent. Of tens of thousands of clones listed, approximately 90% are singletons. V shed 1 base, J shed 0 bases, and the junction held 2 bases outside the gene matches. Germline V gene data show CDR1 as SGHTA and CDR2 as FQGNSA. This CDR3 comprises 15 residues. This clonotype was obtained from a female donor with multiple sclerosis, enrolled in a pregnancy study. The genes are TRBV7-2 and TRBJ2-7, with 8 bases fitting TRBD2. Specimen: CD4+ T cells from peripheral blood mononuclear cells, collected after pregnancy. The CDR3 coding sequence is TGTGCCAGCAGCTTAGACGGGGGGGGCTCCTACGAGCAGTACTTC. Amino acid sequence: CASSLDGGGSYEQYF.